The clone carrying this TCR beta chain was detected only once. Its antigen is currently unknown. Histologic diagnosis was independently verified by two lung pathologists. The source of the sample is a study of immune evolution from preneoplasia to lung adenocarcinoma. Study results and caveats: Highest clonality occurred in KRAS-mutant, not EGFR-mutant or double wild-type, nodules. Top clone share appeared to fall from AAH through AIS, MIA, adenocarcinoma. Normal lung had highest clonality; later lesions appeared denser, more diverse.

CDR3 length: 13 residues. The V end lost 8 bases, the J end lost 5 bases, and 15 bases lay between the germline ends. CDR1 and CDR2 (germline): WNHNN, SYGVQD (reference sequence). The data were produced by immunoSEQ multiplex PCR, yet TCRdb's version contains in-frame clones alone and is incomplete. The sample holds fewer than 50,000 clones, roughly four fifths seen once. The receptor comes from a person between 55 and 69 years old with lung adenocarcinoma. The rearrangement links TRBV10-1 to TRBJ2-5; a weak D match, TRBD2 (6 bases). The sequencing input was FFPE invasive lung adenocarcinoma tissue. The CDR3 protein is CASSAGGGETQYF. Written as DNA, the CDR3 is TGCGCCAGCTCTGCGGGCGGAGGGGAGACCCAGTACTTC.